The clone carrying this TCR beta chain was counted at least ten times. Its target is not known. This sample was taken from a study of CD8+CD57+ T cells in acquired aplastic anemia. CDR3 and TCR beta VDJ profiling relied on genomic DNA as the template. MiXCR was run by TCRdb on the reads, yielding one entry per CDR3 protein. The sample contains about 180,000 distinct CDR3 sequences, around 48% of which appear only once. Patients picked for sequencing had shown CD8+CD57+ cell expansion detected by flow cytometry. Whole-study results and caveats: Patient and control CD8+ Simpson's diversity was not significantly different.

This receptor was identified in a human donor with aplastic anemia. Sequencing was carried out using sorted CD4+, CD8+, or CD8+CD57+ T cells (not recorded which) from PBMCs.

As DNA, the CDR3 is TGTGCCAGTAGTATAGAAGGAACGAAGGCTGATACGCAGTATTTT. Its protein is CASSIEGTKADTQYF. The genes are TRBV19 and TRBJ2-3; D remains unclear. The CDR3 length is 15 residues. The ends were cut back, 0 bases at V and 6 bases at J, with 13 bases in the middle. The V gene's germline CDR1 is LNHDA and CDR2 SQIVND (reference sequence).